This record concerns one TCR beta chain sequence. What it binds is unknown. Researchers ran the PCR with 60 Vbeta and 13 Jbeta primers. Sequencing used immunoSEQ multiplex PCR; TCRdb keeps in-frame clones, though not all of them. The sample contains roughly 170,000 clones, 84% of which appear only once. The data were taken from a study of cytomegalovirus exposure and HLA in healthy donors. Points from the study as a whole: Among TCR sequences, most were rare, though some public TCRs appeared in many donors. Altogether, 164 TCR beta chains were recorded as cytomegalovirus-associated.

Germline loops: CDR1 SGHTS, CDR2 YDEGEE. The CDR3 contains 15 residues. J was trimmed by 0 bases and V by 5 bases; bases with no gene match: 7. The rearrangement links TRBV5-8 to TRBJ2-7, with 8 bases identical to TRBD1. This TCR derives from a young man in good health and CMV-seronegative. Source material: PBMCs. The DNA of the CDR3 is TGTGCCAGCAGGGGGCGACAGGGGCACTCCTACGAGCAGTACTTC. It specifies CASRGRQGHSYEQYF.